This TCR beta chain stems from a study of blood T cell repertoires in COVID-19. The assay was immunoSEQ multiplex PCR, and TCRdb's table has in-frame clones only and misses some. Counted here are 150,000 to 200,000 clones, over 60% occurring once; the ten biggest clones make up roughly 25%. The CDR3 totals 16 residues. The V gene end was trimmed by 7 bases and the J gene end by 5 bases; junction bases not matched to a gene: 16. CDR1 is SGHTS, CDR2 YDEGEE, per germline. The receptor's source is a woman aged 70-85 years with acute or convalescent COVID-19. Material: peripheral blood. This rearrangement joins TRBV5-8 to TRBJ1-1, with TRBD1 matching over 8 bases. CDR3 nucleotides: TGTGCCAGCCGTGACAGGGGCGCCGGGCCGGGAACTGAAGCTTTCTTT. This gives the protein CASRDRGAGPGTEAFF.